The 6 T cell receptor beta chains presented below share a single source sample, sequenced in a study of blood T cells in healthy people across ages. Alongside a J-beta primer mix, a sample-barcoded 5' primer served in a second PCR lasting 7 to 11 cycles. TCRdb passed the 5' RACE reads through MiXCR, listing each CDR3 protein once. The data show hundreds of thousands of distinct CDR3 sequences, roughly a quarter seen once. Another study also made use of these data, one on T cells of mothers and their children.

Sequences were obtained from blood. The origin of the receptors is a boy younger than 10 in good health.

This clonotype was seen a few times. CDR3 protein: CASRRDSGANVLTF. The CDR3 DNA is TGTGCCAGCCGACGGGACTCTGGGGCCAACGTCCTGACTTTC. This chain uses TRBV14 with TRBJ2-6, with D possibly matching TRBD2 (5 bases). V was cut by 8 bases and J by 0 bases, with 8 bases left in between. The CDR3 is 14 amino acids. Germline lookup yields CDR1 SGHDN and CDR2 FVKESK.

This clonotype was seen many times. The chain has TRBV7-8 and TRBJ2-3; D call uncertain. Germline CDR1 is SGHVS and CDR2 is FQNEAQ. V was cut by 2 bases and J by 0 bases, with 9 bases left in between. The CDR3 spans 15 residues. CDR3 sequence: CASSLLTWSTDTQYF. DNA for the CDR3: TGTGCCAGCAGCTTATTGACCTGGAGCACAGATACGCAGTATTTT.

This sequence joins TRBV12-3 or TRBV12-4 and TRBJ2-6, with TRBD1 matching over 7 bases. Trimming removed 3 bases from V and 0 bases from J; junction bases left unmatched: 5. The CDR3 is 17 amino acids. CDR3 in amino acids: CASSFDRAASGANVLTF. In nucleotides, the CDR3 is TGTGCCAGCAGTTTTGACAGGGCCGCCTCTGGGGCCAACGTCCTGACTTTC.

This clonotype was recorded at least ten times. V usage is TRBV2 and J usage is TRBJ2-6; D is unresolved. There are 13 residues in the CDR3. Looked up from germline, CDR1 is SNHLY and CDR2 is FYNNEI. V lost 8 bases, J lost 0 bases, and 5 bases lay in between. The CDR3 region has the DNA TGTGCCAGCGGTTACTCTGGGGCCAACGTCCTGACTTTC. It specifies CASGYSGANVLTF.

In this sample, this clonotype turned up a few times. The genes are TRBV27 and TRBJ2-5, with 7 nucleotides matching TRBD2. The germline CDR1 and CDR2 sequences are MNHEY and SMNVEV (reference sequence). V dropped 8 bases and J dropped 4; count of bases not matched to a gene: 16. The CDR3 is 16 residues long. CDR3 loop: CASGLGPRGDGETQYF. CDR3 nucleotide sequence: TGTGCCAGCGGCCTGGGGCCCCGGGGGGATGGAGAGACCCAGTACTTC.

This chain connects TRBV6-5 to TRBJ2-1; D perhaps matches TRBD2 (6 bases). Matching the DNA end better, TRBJ2-7 makes the J call doubtful. This CDR3 contains 13 residues. Germline loops: CDR1 MNHEY, CDR2 SVGAGI. In DNA, the CDR3 is TGTGCCAGCAGCCGGACTAACGAGGGTGAGCAGTACTTC. Residues: CASSRTNEGEQYF.